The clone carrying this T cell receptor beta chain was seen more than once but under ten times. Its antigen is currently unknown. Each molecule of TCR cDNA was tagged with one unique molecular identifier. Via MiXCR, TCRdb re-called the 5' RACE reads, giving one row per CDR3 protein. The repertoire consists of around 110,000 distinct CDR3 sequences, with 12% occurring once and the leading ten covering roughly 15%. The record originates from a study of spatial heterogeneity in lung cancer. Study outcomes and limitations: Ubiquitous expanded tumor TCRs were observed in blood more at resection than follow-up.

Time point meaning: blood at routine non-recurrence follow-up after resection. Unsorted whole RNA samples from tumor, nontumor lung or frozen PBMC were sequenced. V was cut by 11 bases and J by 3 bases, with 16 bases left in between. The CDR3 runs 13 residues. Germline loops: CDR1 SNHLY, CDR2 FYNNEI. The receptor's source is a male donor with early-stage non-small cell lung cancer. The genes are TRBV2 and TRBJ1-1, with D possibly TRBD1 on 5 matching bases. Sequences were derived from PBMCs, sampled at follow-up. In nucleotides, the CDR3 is TGTGCCTCTATGGGATTGGGGGACACTGAAGCTTTCTTT. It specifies CASMGLGDTEAFF. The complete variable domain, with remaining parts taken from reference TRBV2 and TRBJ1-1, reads EPEVTQTPSHQVTQMGQEVILRCVPISNHLYFYWYRQILGQKVEFLVSFYNNEISEKSEIFDDQFSVERPDGSNFTLKIRSTKLEDSAMYFCASMGLGDTEAFFGQGTRLTVV.